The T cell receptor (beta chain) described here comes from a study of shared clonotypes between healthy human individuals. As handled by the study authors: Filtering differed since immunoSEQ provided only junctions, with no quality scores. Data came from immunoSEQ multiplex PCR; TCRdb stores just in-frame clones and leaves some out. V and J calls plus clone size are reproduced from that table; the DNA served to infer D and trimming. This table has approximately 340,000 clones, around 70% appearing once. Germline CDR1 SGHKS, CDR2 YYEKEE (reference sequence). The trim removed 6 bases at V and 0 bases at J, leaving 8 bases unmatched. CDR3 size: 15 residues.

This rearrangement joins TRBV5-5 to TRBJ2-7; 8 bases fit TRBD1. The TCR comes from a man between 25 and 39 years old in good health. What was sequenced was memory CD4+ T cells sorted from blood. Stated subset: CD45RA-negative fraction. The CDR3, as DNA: TGTGCCAGCACCAGGACAGGGTCCAGCTCCTACGAGCAGTACTTC. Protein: CASTRTGSSSYEQYF.